This T cell receptor (beta chain) was sequenced for a study of T cell responses to AZD1222 COVID-19 vaccine. Study findings and constraints: As reported, nearly half of all spike-specific TCRs target variant regions that are unmutated.

As regards this clone: The antigen remains undetermined.

Sequenced by immunoSEQ multiplex PCR; TCRdb stores in-frame clones only, minus some. The table records approximately 170,000 clones, approximately 90% of them present only once. Trimming took off 7 bases at V and 5 bases at J, with 12 bases between the two ends. The CDR3 totals 12 residues. Germline V CDR1 and CDR2: SGHRS, YFSETQ. The specimen comprised peripheral blood, sampled on day 0 of AZD1222 vaccination. This clonotype was obtained from an adult in good health. The chain couples TRBV5-1 to TRBJ1-1; no definite D call. The CDR3 region is CASQSGSTEAFF. CDR3 nucleotide sequence: TGCGCCAGCCAAAGCGGGTCAACTGAAGCTTTCTTT.